The following is a T cell receptor (beta chain) sequence with its context. Its antigen is not identified. The table came from immunoSEQ multiplex PCR; TCRdb's copy has only in-frame clones and leaves some out. The data contain over 120,000 clones, roughly 86% of them seen just once; the ten biggest clones take up 5% to 6.5%. The CDR3 has 17 residues. Trimming pared 4 bases from V and 5 bases from J, leaving 22 bases between. The germline V gene has CDR1 MNHNS and CDR2 SASEGT. The data belong to a study of T cell responses to AZD1222 COVID-19 vaccine. Study-wide findings and caveats: Spike-specific TCR breadth and depth both grew after two AZD1222 doses. Baseline seropositivity occurred in only 5 or 6 AZD1222 recipients. No day 14 peak samples; only post-peak repertoires were characterized. Clonal diversity was possibly underestimated; the donors were predominantly white British and more often female.

The rearrangement joins TRBV6-1 to TRBJ2-3, with D perhaps TRBD1 (6 bases). This sequence was found in an adult who received the MenACWY meningococcal vaccine as a control. The sample was peripheral blood, taken 28 days after the second dose of the MenACWY control vaccine. The CDR3 bases are TGTGCCAGCAGTGGAGCCCTTGACAGGCAGAATGGAGATACGCAGTATTTT. It translates to CASSGALDRQNGDTQYF.